This is a list of T cell receptor beta chains from one sample in a study of immune characterization of retroperitoneal liposarcoma. TCRdb passed the PCR reads through MiXCR, listing each CDR3 protein once. The top ten hold 6.5% to 8.5% of the sample, which has about 10,000 distinct CDR3 sequences, around 30% seen once. The material sequenced was tumor tissue. The receptors derive from a male donor with retroperitoneal liposarcoma. CDR3s include the opening cysteine and the closing phenylalanine or tryptophan. A D gene is named only where the DNA matches it firmly. The size field is filled for only some rows; it gives once, few, many or a size class.

v_call	clone_size	d_call	j_call	cdr3_nt	cdr3_aa
TRBV6-1	medium-sized	TRBD2	TRBJ2-3	TGTGCCAGCAGTGAGGGGACTAGCGGGAGAGTGACAGATACGCAGTATTTT	CASSEGTSGRVTDTQYF
TRBV6-1	.	TRBD2	TRBJ2-1	TGTGCCAGCAGTGAAGTATACGAGTGGGCGGGAGAGGTAAATGAGCAGTTCTTC	CASSEVYEWAGEVNEQFF
TRBV5-1	once	TRBD2	TRBJ2-5	TGCGCCAGCAGAGGGGGGACTAGCGGGGGGCAAGAGACCCAGTACTTC	CASRGGTSGGQETQYF
TRBV10-1	.	.	TRBJ2-2	TGCGCCAGCAGTCCGGGTCCCGGGGAGCTGTTTTTT	CASSPGPGELFF
TRBV12-3/TRBV12-4	.	.	TRBJ2-5	TGTGCCAGCAGTTTAGAGTTAGGAGCTGAGCAGTACTTC	CASSLELGAEQYF
TRBV6-6	few	TRBD1	TRBJ2-1	TGTGCCAGCAGTTCCTCCGGGACAGGGACCTACGAGCAGTTCTTC	CASSSSGTGTYEQFF
TRBV7-2	medium-sized	TRBD2	TRBJ2-7	TGTGCCAGCAGCTTTTATCTAGCGGGAGATGTAGACTCCTACGAGCAGTACTTC	CASSFYLAGDVDSYEQYF
TRBV6-1	medium-sized	.	TRBJ2-1	TGTGCCAGCAGTTCTGCGGGGGCCTCCTACAATGAGCAGTTCTTC	CASSSAGASYNEQFF
TRBV6-1	.	TRBD2	TRBJ2-3	TGTGCCAGCAGTGAACTAGCGGGGGCAGATACGCAGTATTTT	CASSELAGADTQYF
TRBV6-6	medium-sized	.	TRBJ2-7	TGTGCCAGCAGTTACATGGTGGGGTCCTACGAGCAGTACTTC	CASSYMVGSYEQYF
TRBV6-1	medium-sized	TRBD2	TRBJ2-7	TGTGCCAGCAGTGAACGACTAGCGGGAGCGTACGAGCAGTACTTC	CASSERLAGAYEQYF
TRBV7-6	medium-sized	.	TRBJ2-7	TGTGCCAGCAGCCCGGGCGACTACGAGCAGTACTTC	CASSPGDYEQYF
TRBV7-2	medium-sized	.	TRBJ2-1	TGTGCCAGCAGCCCCCCAGGGAACCTATACAATGAGCAGTTCTTC	CASSPPGNLYNEQFF
TRBV6-5	.	.	TRBJ2-5	TGTGCCAGCAGTCCCCCGTTGCCCTACAATGAGCAGTACTTC	CASSPPLPYNEQYF
TRBV12-3/TRBV12-4	medium-sized	TRBD2	TRBJ2-2	TGTGCCAGCAGATTAGCGGGAGGGGGCACCGGGGAGCTGTTTTTT	CASRLAGGGTGELFF
TRBV7-6	many	TRBD2	TRBJ2-1	TGTGCCAGCAGCTTAGGCGGGAGCCGGTACTACGAGCAGTTCTTC	CASSLGGSRYYEQFF
TRBV7-2	medium-sized	.	TRBJ2-7	TGTGCCAGCAGGCGAGCCTACGAGCAGTACTTC	CASRRAYEQYF
TRBV4-1	.	TRBD1	TRBJ2-1	TGCGCCAGCAGCCAAGGTCCTTTTCGACAGGGTGAAGATGAGCAGTTCTTC	CASSQGPFRQGEDEQFF
TRBV9	.	TRBD2	TRBJ2-1	TGTGCCAGCAGCGTAGTCCCCACTAGCGTGGACAATGAGCAGTTCTTC	CASSVVPTSVDNEQFF
TRBV27	.	.	TRBJ2-1	TGTGCAGGGCCCCGAGAAGGGCCAGGCGAGCAGTTCTTC	CAGPREGPGEQFF
TRBV7-2	.	TRBD1	TRBJ1-2	TGTGCCAGCAGCCATCGGGACAGGGCGCCGGTCACCTTC	CASSHRDRAPVTF
TRBV12-3/TRBV12-4	few	.	TRBJ1-5	TGTGCCAGCAGTTTAGTGCCCCAGCCCCAGCATTTT	CASSLVPQPQHF
TRBV6-1	many	TRBD2	TRBJ2-4	TGTGCCAGCAGTTGGACTAGCGGGGGGGCCTCTGAGCAGTACTTC	CASSWTSGGASEQYF
TRBV12-5	many	.	TRBJ2-1	TGTGCTAGTGGCAGAATCCCAAATGAGCAGTTCTTC	CASGRIPNEQFF
TRBV10-1	.	.	TRBJ2-5	TGCGCCAGCAGTGATCTCGGACAGAGCAATGAGCAGTACTTC	CASSDLGQSNEQYF
TRBV6-1	large	.	TRBJ2-1	TGTGCCAGCTCGTGGGGGAATGAGCAGTTCTTC	CASSWGNEQFF